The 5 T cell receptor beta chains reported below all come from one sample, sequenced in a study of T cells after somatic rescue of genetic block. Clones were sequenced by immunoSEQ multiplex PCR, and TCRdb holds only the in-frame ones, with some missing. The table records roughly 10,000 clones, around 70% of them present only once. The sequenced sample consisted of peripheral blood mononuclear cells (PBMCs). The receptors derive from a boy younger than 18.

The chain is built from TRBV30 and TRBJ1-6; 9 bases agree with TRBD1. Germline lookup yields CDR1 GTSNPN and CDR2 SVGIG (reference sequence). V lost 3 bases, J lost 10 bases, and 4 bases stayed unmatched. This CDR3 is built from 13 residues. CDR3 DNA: TGTGCCTGGAGATTGGACAGGGGATCACCCCTCCACTTT. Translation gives CAWRLDRGSPLHF. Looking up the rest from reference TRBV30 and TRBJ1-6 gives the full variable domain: SQTIHQWPATLVQPVGSPLSLECTVEGTSNPNLYWYRQAAGRGLQLLFYSVGIGQISSEVPQNLSASRPQDRQFILSSKKLLLSDSGFYLCAWRLDRGSPLHFGNGTRLTVT.

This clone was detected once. In DNA, the CDR3 is TGTGCCAGCTCACCACCTCGGGGGCCCGGCACAGATACGCAGTATTTT. This sequence encodes CASSPPRGPGTDTQYF. V and J are TRBV18 and TRBJ2-3, with D tentatively TRBD1 or TRBD2 (6 bases each). The V and J ends lost 0 bases and 1 base respectively, with 11 bases between them. The CDR3 extends over 16 amino acids. The germline V gene has CDR1 KGHSH and CDR2 LQKENI.

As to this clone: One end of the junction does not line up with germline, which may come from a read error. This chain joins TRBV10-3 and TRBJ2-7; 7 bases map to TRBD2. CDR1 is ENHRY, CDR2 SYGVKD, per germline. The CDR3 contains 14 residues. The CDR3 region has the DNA TGTGCCAGCAGTTACGGGGGGATGTTAAACGAGCAGTACTTC. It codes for CASSYGGMLNEQYF.

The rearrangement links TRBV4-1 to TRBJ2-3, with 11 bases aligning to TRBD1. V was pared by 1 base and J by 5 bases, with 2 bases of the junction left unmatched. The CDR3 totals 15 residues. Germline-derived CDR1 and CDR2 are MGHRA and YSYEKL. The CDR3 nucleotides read TGCGCCAGCAGCCAAGTGGACAGGGGGCGAGATACGCAGTATTTT. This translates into CASSQVDRGRDTQYF.

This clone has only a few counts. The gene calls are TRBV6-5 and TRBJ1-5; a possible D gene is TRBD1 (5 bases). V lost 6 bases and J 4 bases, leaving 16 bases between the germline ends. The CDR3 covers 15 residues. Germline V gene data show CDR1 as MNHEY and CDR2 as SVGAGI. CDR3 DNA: TGTGCCAGCAGGTCGTTCGGGGGGGTGAATCAGCCCCAGCATTTT. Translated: CASRSFGGVNQPQHF.